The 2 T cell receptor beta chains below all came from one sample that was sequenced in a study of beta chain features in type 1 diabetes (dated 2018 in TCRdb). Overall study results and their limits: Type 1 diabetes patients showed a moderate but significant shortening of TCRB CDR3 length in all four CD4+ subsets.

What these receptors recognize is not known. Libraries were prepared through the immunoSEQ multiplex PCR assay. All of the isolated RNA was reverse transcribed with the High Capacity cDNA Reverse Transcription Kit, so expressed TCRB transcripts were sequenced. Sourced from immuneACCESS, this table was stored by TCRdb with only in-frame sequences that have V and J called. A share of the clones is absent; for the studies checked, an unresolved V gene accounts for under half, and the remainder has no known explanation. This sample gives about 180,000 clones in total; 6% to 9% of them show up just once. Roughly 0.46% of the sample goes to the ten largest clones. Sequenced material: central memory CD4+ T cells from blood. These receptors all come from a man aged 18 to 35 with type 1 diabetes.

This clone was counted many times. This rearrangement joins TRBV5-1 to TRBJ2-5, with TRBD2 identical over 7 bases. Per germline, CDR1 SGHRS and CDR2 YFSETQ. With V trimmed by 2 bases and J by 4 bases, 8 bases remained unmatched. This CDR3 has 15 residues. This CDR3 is CASSLGGSAGETQYF. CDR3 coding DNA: TGCGCCAGCAGCTTAGGCGGGAGTGCGGGAGAGACCCAGTACTTC.

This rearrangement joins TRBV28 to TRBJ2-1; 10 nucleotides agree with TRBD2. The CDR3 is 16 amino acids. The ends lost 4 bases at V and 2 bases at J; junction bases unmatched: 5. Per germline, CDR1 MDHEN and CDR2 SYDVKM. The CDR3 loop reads CASSSLAGAAYNEQFF. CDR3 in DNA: TGTGCCAGCAGTTCGCTAGCGGGAGCGGCCTACAATGAGCAGTTCTTC.